The entry below describes one TCR beta chain. Per the study methods: Amplification of reference gene primers provided the estimated nucleated cell counts. Method: immunoSEQ multiplex PCR; TCRdb's copy keeps in-frame clones and lacks some. The V and J calls and the clone size are those of that table, but D and trimming were determined from the DNA. The data contain 95,000 or so clones, 75% to 90% of them singletons. The data derive from a study of blood T cell repertoires in COVID-19. For the study at large: The United States, Italy and Spain supplied acute and convalescent COVID-19 samples. In each case, the material was cDNA or gDNA derived from T cells, B-cell-depleted T cells, or PBMCs.

Trimming stripped 1 base from V and 9 bases from J, with 16 bases between. There are 14 residues in the CDR3. The germline CDR1 and CDR2 sequences are SGHDT and YYEEEE. The sequencing input was peripheral blood. V usage is TRBV5-6 and J usage is TRBJ1-2; the D gene is possibly TRBD1 (6 bases). The TCR comes from a woman in her seventies with acute or convalescent COVID-19. CDR3 nucleotides: TGTGCCAGCAGCTTGCGTCGGGGCGGGGGCCGCTACACCTTC. Translated, it gives CASSLRRGGGRYTF.